The rows below give T cell receptor beta chains drawn from one sample of a study of CD8 T cell repertoires and HIV-1 epitope variants. Measured with immunoSEQ multiplex PCR; TCRdb has only the in-frame clones, and not every one. The sample comprises 4,900 or so clones, 65% to 70% of which are singletons, and roughly 43% rests with the top ten. These receptors lack a known antigen. The sequenced sample consisted of cultured CD8+ T cells derived from PBMCs. The receptors originated from a male donor with HIV. Both conserved end residues are trimmed from each CDR3.

v_call,cdr3_aa
TRBV28,ASSTGGSEQF
TRBV5-1,ASSGTPNYGYT
TRBV7-6,ASRAGTQPQH
TRBV28,ASSSLDNQPQH
TRBV5-6,ASSPVGAKAYEQY
TRBV11-2,ASSFGTGDEQF
TRBV5-6,ASSFLTPQETQY
TRBV11-2,ASSLARKTGELF
TRBV7-6,ASSLGAGGREQF
TRBV6-6,ASSSDSTGELF
TRBV9,ASSAQSTQETQY
TRBV7-9,ASSLEGGGTDTQY
TRBV11-2,ASSRTVTGELF
TRBV27,ASAFRGLGRANEKLF
TRBV28,ASSFSLAGGSSYEQY
TRBV9,ASSLGGDRGDTQY
TRBV7-9,ASTDWGGGYGYT
TRBV6-4,ATRDFNYGYT
TRBV29-1,SVEGEVLGNSYEQY
TRBV19,ASRIPGQPNTEAF
TRBV5-1,ASSSTGGSYEQY
TRBV7-3,ASSLRTGGSTDTQY
TRBV27,ASSLSIGTGYEEAF
TRBV5-1,ASSPLTETQY
TRBV4-1,ASSQRSQDLNEQY
TRBV6-5,ASSPGLRDGTQY
TRBV27,ASSLKRGGDTQY
TRBV4-1,ASSREEAVSEAF
TRBV7-2,ASSQGGGSEAF
TRBV28,ASNPLAETNEQF
TRBV6-1,ASSSTGGYT
TRBV5-1,ASSLGGEDGYT
TRBV29-1,SVGTSGIYNEQF
TRBV13,ASSYTGLGTDTQY
TRBV6-5,ASSGTGGTDTQY
TRBV7-9,ASSLKSSGELF
TRBV11-3,ASSFEGGNEQF
TRBV19,ASSIYRDTDNYGYT
TRBV5-1,ASSPGTENEKLF
TRBV7-8,ASSDNRISNYGYT
TRBV7-3,ASSSGLAGVLGELF
TRBV18,ASSPQTGKDEQY
TRBV28,ASLDGTDTQY
TRBV6-5,ASGSYEQY
TRBV7-2,ASSYRQGRETQY
TRBV7-2,ASSSLGGFNEQF
TRBV7-2,ASSRREGVGDTQY
TRBV9,ASSVYGGPHNEQF
TRBV28,ASSLYQGSSYNEQF
TRBV28,ASSLGTGNQPQH
TRBV7-9,ASSFDGGQETQY
TRBV9,ASSEGQGVSGNTIY
TRBV30,AWRTQALEPLH
TRBV28,ASSLSGASWGQY